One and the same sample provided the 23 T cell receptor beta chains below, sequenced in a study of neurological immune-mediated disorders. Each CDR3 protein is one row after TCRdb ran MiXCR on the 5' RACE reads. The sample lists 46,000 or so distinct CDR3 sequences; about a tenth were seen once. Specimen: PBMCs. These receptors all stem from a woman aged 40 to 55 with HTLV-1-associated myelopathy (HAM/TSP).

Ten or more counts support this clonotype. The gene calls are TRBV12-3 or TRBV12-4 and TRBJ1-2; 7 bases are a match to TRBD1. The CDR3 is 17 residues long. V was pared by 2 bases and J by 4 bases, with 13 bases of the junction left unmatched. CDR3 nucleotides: TGTGCCAGCAGTTTAAATCGAGGGGGCGCGGACACCTATGGCTACACCTTC. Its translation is CASSLNRGGADTYGYTF.

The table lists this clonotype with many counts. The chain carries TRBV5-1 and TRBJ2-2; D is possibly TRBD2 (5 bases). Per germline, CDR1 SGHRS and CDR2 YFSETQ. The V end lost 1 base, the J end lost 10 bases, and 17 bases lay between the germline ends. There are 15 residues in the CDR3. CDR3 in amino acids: CASSLSSYGPEELFF. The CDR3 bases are TGCGCCAGCAGCTTGTCTAGCTACGGACCGGAGGAGCTGTTTTTT.

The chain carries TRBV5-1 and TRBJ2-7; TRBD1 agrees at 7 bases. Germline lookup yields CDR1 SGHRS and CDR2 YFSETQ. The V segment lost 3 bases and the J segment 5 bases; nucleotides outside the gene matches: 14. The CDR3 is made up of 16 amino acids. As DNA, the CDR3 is TGCGCCAGCAGCTCCGTGATATCAACAGGGGTCCACGAGCAGTACTTC. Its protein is CASSSVISTGVHEQYF.

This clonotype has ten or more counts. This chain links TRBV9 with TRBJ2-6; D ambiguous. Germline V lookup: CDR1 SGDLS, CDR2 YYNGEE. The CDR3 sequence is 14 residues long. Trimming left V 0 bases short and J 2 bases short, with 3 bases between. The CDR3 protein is CASSVDAGANVLTF. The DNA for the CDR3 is TGTGCCAGCAGCGTAGACGCTGGGGCCAACGTCCTGACTTTC.

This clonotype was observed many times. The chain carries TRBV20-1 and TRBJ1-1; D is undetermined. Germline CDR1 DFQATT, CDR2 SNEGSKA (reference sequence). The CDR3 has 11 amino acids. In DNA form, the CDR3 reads TGCAGAGGCACTTTGAACACTGAAGCTTTCTTT. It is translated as CRGTLNTEAFF.

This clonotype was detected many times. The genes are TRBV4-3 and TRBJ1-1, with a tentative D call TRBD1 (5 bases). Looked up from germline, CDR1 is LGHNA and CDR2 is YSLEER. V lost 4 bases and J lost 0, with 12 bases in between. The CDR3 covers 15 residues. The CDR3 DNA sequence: TGCGCCAGCAGCCTAGCGGGACGGCTGAACACTGAAGCTTTCTTT. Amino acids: CASSLAGRLNTEAFF.

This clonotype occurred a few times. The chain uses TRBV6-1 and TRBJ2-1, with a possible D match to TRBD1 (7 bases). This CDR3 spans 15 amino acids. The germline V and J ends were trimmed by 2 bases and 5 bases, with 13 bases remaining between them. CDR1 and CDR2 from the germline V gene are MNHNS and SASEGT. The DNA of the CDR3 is TGTGCCAGCAGTGAAAGGGGGGACAGCCACAATGAGCAGTTCTTC. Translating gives CASSERGDSHNEQFF.

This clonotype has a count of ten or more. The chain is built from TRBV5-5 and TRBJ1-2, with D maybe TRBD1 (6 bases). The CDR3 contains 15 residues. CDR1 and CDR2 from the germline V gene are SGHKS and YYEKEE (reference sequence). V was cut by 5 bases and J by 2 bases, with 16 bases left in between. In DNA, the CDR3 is TGTGCCAGCAGTTTGATGGGGGGCATGAACTATGGCTACACCTTC. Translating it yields CASSLMGGMNYGYTF.

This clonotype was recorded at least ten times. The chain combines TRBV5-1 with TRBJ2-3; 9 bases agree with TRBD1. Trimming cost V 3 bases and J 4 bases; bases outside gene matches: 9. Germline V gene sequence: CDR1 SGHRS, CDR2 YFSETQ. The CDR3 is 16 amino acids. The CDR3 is CASSYAPGQGADTQYF. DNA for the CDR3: TGCGCCAGCAGCTACGCGCCGGGACAGGGTGCAGATACGCAGTATTTT. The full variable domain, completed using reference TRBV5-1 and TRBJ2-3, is KAGVTQTPRYLIKTRGQQVTLSCSPISGHRSVSWYQQTPGQGLQFLFEYFSETQRNKGNFPGRFSGRQFSNSRSEMNVSTLELGDSALYLCASSYAPGQGADTQYFGPGTRLTVL.

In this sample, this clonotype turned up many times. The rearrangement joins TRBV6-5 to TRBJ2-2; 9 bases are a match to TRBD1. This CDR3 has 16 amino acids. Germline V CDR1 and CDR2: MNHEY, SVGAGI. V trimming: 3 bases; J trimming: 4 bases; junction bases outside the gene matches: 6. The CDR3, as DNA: TGTGCCAGCAGTTATATGGGACAGGGAGGCACCGGGGAGCTGTTTTTT. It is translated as CASSYMGQGGTGELFF.

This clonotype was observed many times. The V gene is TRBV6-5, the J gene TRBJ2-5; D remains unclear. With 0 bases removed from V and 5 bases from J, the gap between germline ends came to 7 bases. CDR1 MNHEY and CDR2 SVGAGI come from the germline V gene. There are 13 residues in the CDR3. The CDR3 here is CASSYSIVETQYF. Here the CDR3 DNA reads TGTGCCAGCAGTTACTCGATCGTGGAGACCCAGTACTTC.

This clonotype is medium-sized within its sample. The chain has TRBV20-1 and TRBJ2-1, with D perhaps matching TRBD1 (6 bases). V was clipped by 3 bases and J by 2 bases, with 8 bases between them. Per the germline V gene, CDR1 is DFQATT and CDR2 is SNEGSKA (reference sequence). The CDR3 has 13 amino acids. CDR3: CSASRQAYNEQFF. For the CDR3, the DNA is TGCAGTGCTAGTCGACAGGCCTACAATGAGCAGTTCTTC.

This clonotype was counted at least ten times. In DNA form, the CDR3 reads TGTGCCAGTAAAGGAGACAGGGACAATGAGCAGTTCTTC. Translating it yields CASKGDRDNEQFF. The chain uses TRBV2 and TRBJ2-1; 7 bases line up with TRBD1. The germline V gene encodes CDR1 SNHLY and CDR2 FYNNEI. The CDR3 consists of 13 residues. V was clipped by 9 bases and J by 5 bases; unmatched bases: 7.

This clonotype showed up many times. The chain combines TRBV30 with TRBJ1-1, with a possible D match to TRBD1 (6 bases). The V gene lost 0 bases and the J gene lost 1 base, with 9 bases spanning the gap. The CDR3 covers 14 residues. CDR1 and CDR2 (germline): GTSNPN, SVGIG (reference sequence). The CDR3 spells CAWSVLQGNTEAFF. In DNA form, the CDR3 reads TGTGCCTGGAGTGTATTACAGGGGAACACTGAAGCTTTCTTT.

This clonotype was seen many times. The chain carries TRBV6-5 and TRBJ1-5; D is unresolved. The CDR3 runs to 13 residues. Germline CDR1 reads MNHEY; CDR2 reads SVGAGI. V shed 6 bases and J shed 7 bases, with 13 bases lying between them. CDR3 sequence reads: CASSLVGGQPQHF. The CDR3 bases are TGTGCCAGCAGCCTCGTGGGCGGGCAGCCCCAGCATTTT.

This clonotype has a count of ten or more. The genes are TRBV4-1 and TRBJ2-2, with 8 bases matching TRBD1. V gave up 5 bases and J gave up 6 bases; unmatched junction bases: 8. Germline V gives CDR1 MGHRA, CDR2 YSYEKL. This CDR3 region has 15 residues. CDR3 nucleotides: TGCGCCAGCAGCAACGGACAGGGTTTACCCGGGGAGCTGTTTTTT. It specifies CASSNGQGLPGELFF.

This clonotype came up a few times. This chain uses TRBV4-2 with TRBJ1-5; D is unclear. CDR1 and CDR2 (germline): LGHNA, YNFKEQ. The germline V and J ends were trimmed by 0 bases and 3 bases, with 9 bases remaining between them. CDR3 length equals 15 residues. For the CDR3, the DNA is TGTGCCAGCAGCCAAGAGGAGGCACTCAATCAGCCCCAGCATTTT. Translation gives CASSQEEALNQPQHF.

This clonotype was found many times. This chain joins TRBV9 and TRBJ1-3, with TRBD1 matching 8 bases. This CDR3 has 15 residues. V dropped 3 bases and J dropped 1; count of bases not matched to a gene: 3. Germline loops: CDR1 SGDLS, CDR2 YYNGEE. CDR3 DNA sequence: TGTGCCAGCAGCGACCGGACAGGGTCTGGAAACACCATATATTTT. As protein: CASSDRTGSGNTIYF. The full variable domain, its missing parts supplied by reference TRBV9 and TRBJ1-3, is DSGVTQTPKHLITATGQRVTLRCSPRSGDLSVYWYQQSLDQGLQFLIQYYNGEERAKGNILERFSAQQFPDLHSELNLSSLELGDSALYFCASSDRTGSGNTIYFGEGSWLTVV.

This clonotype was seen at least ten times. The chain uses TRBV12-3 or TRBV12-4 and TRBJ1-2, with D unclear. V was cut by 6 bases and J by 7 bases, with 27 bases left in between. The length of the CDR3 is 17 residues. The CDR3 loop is CASSTPGPIHRLGGYTF. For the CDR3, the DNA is TGTGCCAGCAGCACCCCGGGTCCTATTCATCGTTTGGGTGGCTACACCTTC.

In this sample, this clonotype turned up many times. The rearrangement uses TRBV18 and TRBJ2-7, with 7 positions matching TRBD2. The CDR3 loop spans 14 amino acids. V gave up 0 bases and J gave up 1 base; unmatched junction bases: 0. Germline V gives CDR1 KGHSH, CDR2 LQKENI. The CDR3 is CASSPPRESYEQYF. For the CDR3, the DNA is TGTGCCAGCTCACCACCGCGGGAGTCCTACGAGCAGTACTTC.

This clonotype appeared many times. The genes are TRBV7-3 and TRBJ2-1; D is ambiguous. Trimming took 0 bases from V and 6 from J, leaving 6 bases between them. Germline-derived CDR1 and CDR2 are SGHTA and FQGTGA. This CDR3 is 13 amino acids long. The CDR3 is CASSLTVGNEQFF. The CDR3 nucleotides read TGTGCCAGCAGCTTAACGGTGGGCAATGAGCAGTTCTTC.

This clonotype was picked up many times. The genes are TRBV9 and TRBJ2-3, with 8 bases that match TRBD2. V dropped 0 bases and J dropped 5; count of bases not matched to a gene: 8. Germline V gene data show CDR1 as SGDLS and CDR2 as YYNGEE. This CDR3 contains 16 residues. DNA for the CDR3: TGTGCCAGCAGCGTAGTCGGCGGGGGGCAGATAGATACGCAGTATTTT. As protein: CASSVVGGGQIDTQYF.

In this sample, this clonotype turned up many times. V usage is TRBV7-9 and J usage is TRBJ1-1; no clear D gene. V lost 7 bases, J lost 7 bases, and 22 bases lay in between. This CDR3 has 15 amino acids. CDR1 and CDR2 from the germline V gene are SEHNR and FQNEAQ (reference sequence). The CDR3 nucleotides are TGTGCCAGCACCGACGAAATTAACATTGGGCATGAAGCTTTCTTT. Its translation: CASTDEINIGHEAFF. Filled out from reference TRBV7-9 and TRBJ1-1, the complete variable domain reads DTGVSQNPRHKITKRGQNVTFRCDPISEHNRLYWYRQTLGQGPEFLTYFQNEAQLEKSRLLSDRFSAERPKGSFSTLEIQRTEQGDSAMYLCASTDEINIGHEAFFGQGTRLTVV.